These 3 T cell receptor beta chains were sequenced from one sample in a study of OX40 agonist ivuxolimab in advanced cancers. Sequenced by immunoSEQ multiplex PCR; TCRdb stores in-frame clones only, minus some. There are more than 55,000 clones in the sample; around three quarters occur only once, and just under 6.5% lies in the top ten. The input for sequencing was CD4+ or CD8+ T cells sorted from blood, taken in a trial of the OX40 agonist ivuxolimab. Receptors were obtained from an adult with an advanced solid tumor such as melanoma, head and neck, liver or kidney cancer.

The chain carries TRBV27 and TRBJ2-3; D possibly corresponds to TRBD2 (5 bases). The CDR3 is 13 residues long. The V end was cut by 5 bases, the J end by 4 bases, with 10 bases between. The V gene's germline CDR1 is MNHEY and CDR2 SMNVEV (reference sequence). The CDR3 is CASSPRTADTQYF. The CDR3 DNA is TGTGCCAGCAGTCCTCGGACTGCAGATACGCAGTATTTT.

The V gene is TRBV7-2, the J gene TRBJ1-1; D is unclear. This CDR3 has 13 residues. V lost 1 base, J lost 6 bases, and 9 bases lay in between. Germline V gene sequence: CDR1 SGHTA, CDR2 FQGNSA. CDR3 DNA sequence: TGTGCCAGCAGCTTAGGGGGTGTGTCTGAAGCTTTCTTT. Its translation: CASSLGGVSEAFF.

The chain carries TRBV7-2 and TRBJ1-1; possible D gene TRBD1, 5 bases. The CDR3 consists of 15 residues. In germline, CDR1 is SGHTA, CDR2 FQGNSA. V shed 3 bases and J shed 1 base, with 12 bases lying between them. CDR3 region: CASSFLGTANTEAFF. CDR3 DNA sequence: TGTGCCAGCAGCTTTCTGGGGACGGCGAACACTGAAGCTTTCTTT.